This note documents a single TCR beta chain sequence. The target antigen is unknown. The table came from immunoSEQ multiplex PCR; TCRdb's copy has only in-frame clones and leaves some out. Of tens of thousands of clones listed, nearly 70% are singletons. These data are taken from a study of tumor-infiltrating lymphocytes in localized non-small cell lung cancer. Unmatched junction bases numbered 14, after V lost 3 bases and J lost 6 bases. This CDR3 is 16 amino acids long. Germline V gives CDR1 SGHAT, CDR2 FQNNGV. Broader study findings: Different pieces of the same tissue went to different assays, confounding technical variation with intratumor heterogeneity. Tumors had more T cell infiltration than uninvolved lung, per TCRbeta sequencing and CD3 counts. Tumor T-cell fraction from TCR sequencing was not associated with recurrence-free survival (p = 0.61). Immunotypes IM1 and IM2 had similar TCR-derived T-cell fractions.

The sequencing sample was made of lung tumor tissue. The receptor was derived from a human donor with non-small cell lung cancer. The chain links TRBV11-2 to TRBJ2-7; 7 nucleotides align to TRBD2. CDR3 residues: CASSLRLAEGRGEQYF. The CDR3 DNA reads TGTGCCAGCAGCTTGCGGCTAGCGGAGGGAAGAGGCGAGCAGTACTTC.